The 23 T cell receptor beta chains below all came from one sample that was sequenced in a study of a mutant IDH1 vaccine in newly diagnosed glioma. Method: immunoSEQ multiplex PCR; TCRdb's copy keeps in-frame clones and lacks some. The sample lists tens of thousands of clones; 79% were seen once. Sample time point: baseline, week 1 (first vaccination visit). Noted treatment: pre-vaccination baseline after standard-of-care therapy. The sequencing here drew on PBMCs, taken from a glioma patient treated with radiotherapy, temozolomide or both. These receptors all come from a man aged 50 or older with glioma.

This clone has a handful of counts. The chain recombines TRBV27 with TRBJ2-3, with TRBD2 identical over 7 bases. Germline V gene lookup returns CDR1 MNHEY and CDR2 SMNVEV (reference sequence). V lost 5 bases, J lost 4 bases, and 15 bases stayed unmatched. This CDR3 has 17 residues. The CDR3 spells CASSPLLPGGGADTQYF. The CDR3 DNA reads TGTGCCAGCAGTCCCTTGCTCCCTGGCGGGGGTGCAGATACGCAGTATTTT.

This clone was detected only once. This chain links TRBV12-1 with TRBJ2-7; the table calls TRBD1, which could not be checked here. TRBV12-1 is a recognized pseudogene. The CDR3 loop spans 15 amino acids. CDR3 in amino acids: CASSTSAGPVGEQYF. The DNA for the CDR3 is TGTGCCAGCAGCACTTCGGCAGGGCCAGTGGGGGAGCAGTACTTC.

This chain links TRBV6-5 with TRBJ1-1; D may be TRBD1 (5 bases). The CDR3 spans 14 residues. Trimming pared 2 bases from V and 1 base from J, leaving 8 bases between. Germline V lookup: CDR1 MNHEY, CDR2 SVGAGI. As DNA, the CDR3 is TGTGCCAGCAGTTACGGGACTACGAACACTGAAGCTTTCTTT. Its protein product is CASSYGTTNTEAFF.

This clone was picked up a small number of times. V usage is TRBV9 and J usage is TRBJ1-3; 8 nucleotides agree with TRBD1. V was clipped by 3 bases and J by 0 bases; unmatched bases: 5. In germline, CDR1 is SGDLS, CDR2 YYNGEE. This CDR3 spans 16 amino acids. The CDR3 spells CASSDWTGPSGNTIYF. The DNA of the CDR3 is TGTGCCAGCAGCGACTGGACAGGGCCCTCTGGAAACACCATATATTTT.

This sequence joins TRBV19 and TRBJ2-1; 8 nucleotides align to TRBD1. Germline V gene sequence: CDR1 LNHDA, CDR2 SQIVND (reference sequence). The CDR3 is 14 residues long. Trimming took 4 bases from V and 7 from J; bases not matched to a gene: 6. CDR3 amino acids: CASSTTDRGNEQFF. The CDR3, as DNA: TGTGCCAGTAGTACGACAGACAGGGGTAATGAGCAGTTCTTC.

The V and J genes are TRBV5-8 and TRBJ2-3; no clear D gene. V lost 2 bases and J 7 bases, leaving 17 bases between the germline ends. Looked up from germline, CDR1 is SGHTS and CDR2 is YDEGEE. CDR3 length: 15 amino acids. CDR3 amino acids: CASSLTVGLSHTQYF. For the CDR3, the DNA is TGTGCCAGCAGCTTAACCGTCGGGCTTTCCCATACGCAGTATTTT.

The V call is TRBV6-1, the J call TRBJ2-7, with D perhaps matching TRBD2 (6 bases). Germline CDR1 reads MNHNS; CDR2 reads SASEGT. There are 16 residues in the CDR3. Trimming shortened V by 4 bases and J by 5 bases, and 21 bases separated the two germline ends. In DNA, the CDR3 is TGTGCCAGCAGTGCCTTGCATGCCTGGGGAGGAAACGAGCAGTACTTC. It translates to CASSALHAWGGNEQYF.

The count of this clone is one. This chain joins TRBV18 and TRBJ2-7, with D uncertain. CDR3 length: 15 residues. The ends were cut back, 3 bases at V and 6 bases at J, with 18 bases in the middle. From germline, CDR1 is KGHSH and CDR2 LQKENI. In nucleotides, the CDR3 is TGTGCCAGCTCACCCCTGTCAGTAGGGTCACGCGAGCAGTACTTC. Protein: CASSPLSVGSREQYF. Drawing the rest from reference TRBV18 and TRBJ2-7, the complete variable domain is NAGVMQNPRHLVRRRGQEARLRCSPMKGHSHVYWYRQLPEEGLKFMVYLQKENIIDESGMPKERFSAEFPKEGPSILRIQQVVRGDSAAYFCASSPLSVGSREQYFGPGTRLTVT.

The chain employs TRBV15 and TRBJ1-4, with D uncertain. V was trimmed by 8 bases and J by 5 bases, leaving 9 bases between them. The CDR3 length is 12 residues. In germline, CDR1 is LNHNV, CDR2 YYDKDF (reference sequence). Here the CDR3 DNA reads TGTGCCACCGGGATAGGCAATGAAAAACTGTTTTTT. Translation gives CATGIGNEKLFF.

The chain carries TRBV11-3 and TRBJ2-1; 8 bases agree with TRBD1. Germline CDR1 reads SGHNT; CDR2 reads YENEEA. The CDR3 sequence is 15 residues long. V shed 5 bases and J 6 bases; nucleotides not matched to a gene: 9. DNA for the CDR3: TGTGCCAGCAGCGCAGGGGGCGCTCACTCCAATGAGCAGTTCTTC. This sequence encodes CASSAGGAHSNEQFF.

To note about this clone: Germline and junction disagree at one end, which may indicate a read error. The chain has TRBV7-7 and TRBJ2-5; 13 nucleotides match TRBD2. CDR1 and CDR2 from the germline V gene are SSHAT and FNYEAQ (reference sequence). The CDR3 contains 16 residues. CDR3 nucleotides: TGTGCTAGCAGCCCCGGACTAGCGGGGGTCCAAGAGACCCAGTACTTC. The encoded protein is CASSPGLAGVQETQYF. The variable domain in full, with the rest retrieved from reference TRBV7-7 and TRBJ2-5, is GAGVSQSPRYKVTKRGQDVTLRCDPISSHATLYWYQQALGQGPEFLTYFNYEAQPDKSGLPSDRFSAERPEGSISTLTIQRTEQRDSAMYRCASSPGLAGVQETQYFGPGTRLLVL.

This clone was observed a few times. This chain uses TRBV30 with TRBJ2-7; D remains ambiguous. V was shortened by 0 bases and J by 10 bases, with 10 bases between the two germline ends. This CDR3 has 11 amino acids. Germline V gene data show CDR1 as GTSNPN and CDR2 as SVGIG (reference sequence). For the CDR3, the DNA is TGTGCCTGGAGTGTACGATTCACCCAGTACTTC. Amino acids: CAWSVRFTQYF.

V usage is TRBV27 and J usage is TRBJ1-1; the D gene is possibly TRBD1 (5 bases). Germline-derived CDR1 and CDR2 are MNHEY and SMNVEV (reference sequence). This CDR3 is 16 amino acids long. V dropped 0 bases and J dropped 5 bases, with 16 bases sitting between them. For the CDR3, the DNA is TGTGCCAGCAGTTTATCGCGGAAGGGGTTAGGGACTGAAGCTTTCTTT. Translation: CASSLSRKGLGTEAFF.

This clone was picked up one time. The genes are TRBV5-1 and TRBJ2-5; TRBD1 matches at 7 bases. Germline trimming cut 3 bases from V and 2 bases from J; bases unmatched to any gene: 1. The CDR3 length is 13 residues. Germline V gene lookup returns CDR1 SGHRS and CDR2 YFSETQ. This CDR3 is CASSSTGQETQYF. The CDR3 region has the DNA TGCGCCAGCAGCTCGACAGGGCAAGAGACCCAGTACTTC. The full variable domain, rest sourced from reference TRBV5-1 and TRBJ2-5, is KAGVTQTPRYLIKTRGQQVTLSCSPISGHRSVSWYQQTPGQGLQFLFEYFSETQRNKGNFPGRFSGRQFSNSRSEMNVSTLELGDSALYLCASSSTGQETQYFGPGTRLLVL.

The sample holds a few counts of this clone. The chain uses TRBV7-9 and TRBJ1-1, with 8 bases lining up with TRBD1. Germline assignment: CDR1 SEHNR and CDR2 FQNEAQ (reference sequence). There are 14 residues in the CDR3. V shed 4 bases and J 5 bases; nucleotides not matched to a gene: 6. The CDR3 bases are TGTGCCAGCAGCTCCGGACAGGGAAAAACTGAAGCTTTCTTT. Translation: CASSSGQGKTEAFF.

This chain uses TRBV4-1 with TRBJ2-2; D perhaps matches TRBD1 (6 bases). The CDR3 is made up of 16 amino acids. V shed 2 bases and J shed 3 bases, with 13 bases lying between them. CDR1 is MGHRA and CDR2 is YSYEKL in the germline V gene. For the CDR3, the DNA is TGCGCCAGCAGCCAAATCTCCGGGACACACACCGGGGAGCTGTTTTTT. This gives the protein CASSQISGTHTGELFF.

This chain joins TRBV15 and TRBJ1-5; TRBD1 is a possible D gene (6 bases). The CDR3 consists of 15 residues. V was cut by 0 bases and J by 6 bases, with 12 bases left in between. Germline values: CDR1 LNHNV, CDR2 YYDKDF (reference sequence). CDR3 in amino acids: CATSRDRGAAQPQHF. The CDR3 region has the DNA TGTGCCACCAGCAGAGATAGGGGGGCTGCTCAGCCCCAGCATTTT.

This CDR3 reads CASSPPASNQPQHF. The CDR3 nucleotides are TGTGCCAGCAGCCCTCCAGCTAGCAATCAGCCCCAGCATTTT. The rearrangement links TRBV6-6 to TRBJ1-5, with D uncertain. Trimming took off 6 bases at V and 0 bases at J, with 9 bases between the two ends. The germline CDR1 and CDR2 sequences are MNHNY and SVGAGI (reference sequence). This CDR3 comprises 14 residues.

This chain links TRBV2 with TRBJ2-3; TRBD1 agrees at 9 bases. The CDR3 has 14 residues. Per the germline V gene, CDR1 is SNHLY and CDR2 is FYNNEI. V gave up 6 bases and J gave up 4 bases; unmatched junction bases: 5. In DNA, the CDR3 is TGTGCCAGCAGCCCAACAGGGGGCCCAGATACGCAGTATTTT. It codes for CASSPTGGPDTQYF.

The sample holds one count of this clone. The chain couples TRBV19 to TRBJ1-4, with 10 positions matching TRBD1. CDR3 length: 14 residues. V trimming: 7 bases; J trimming: 5 bases; junction bases outside the gene matches: 4. CDR1 and CDR2 (germline): LNHDA, SQIVND (reference sequence). The CDR3 region has the DNA TGTGCCAGTAACGCGGACAGGGGGAATGAAAAACTGTTTTTT. It yields the protein CASNADRGNEKLFF.

This chain links TRBV9 with TRBJ1-2, with 8 nucleotides matching TRBD1. V lost 0 bases, J lost 3 bases, and 4 bases stayed unmatched. The CDR3 length is 15 residues. Per the germline V gene, CDR1 is SGDLS and CDR2 is YYNGEE. The CDR3 DNA reads TGTGCCAGCAGCGTAGATCAGGGGGCAGACTATGGCTACACCTTC. Translated, it gives CASSVDQGADYGYTF.

The chain combines TRBV6-6 with TRBJ1-4, with TRBD1 matching 8 bases. Germline loops: CDR1 MNHNY, CDR2 SVGAGI (reference sequence). With V trimmed by 2 bases and J by 4 bases, 3 bases remained unmatched. This CDR3 has 15 amino acids. The CDR3 is CASSYGDRSNEKLFF. As DNA, the CDR3 is TGTGCCAGCAGTTACGGGGACAGGAGTAATGAAAAACTGTTTTTT.

J is TRBJ2-7 and V is TRBV9; D might be TRBD1 (6 bases). Germline V CDR1 and CDR2: SGDLS, YYNGEE. The CDR3 length is 14 residues. V was cut by 6 bases and J by 4 bases, with 17 bases left in between. In nucleotides, the CDR3 is TGTGCCAGCACCCCCTCCAGGGGTCAATACGAGCAGTACTTC. It is translated as CASTPSRGQYEQYF.